The 2 T cell receptor beta chains listed next were all sequenced from one sample in a study of cytomegalovirus exposure and HLA in healthy donors. TCRdb's copy holds only in-frame clones and misses some; the assay was immunoSEQ multiplex PCR. The data hold about 110,000 clones, with about 87% observed a single time. The sample comprised PBMCs. The receptor source for this set is a woman under 30 in good health and CMV-seropositive.

CDR3 sequence (DNA): TGTGCCAGCAGATTCAACAGGGGCGATGAGCAGTTCTTC. Amino acids: CASRFNRGDEQFF. The chain links TRBV28 to TRBJ2-1; 7 bases fit TRBD1. The V gene end was trimmed by 6 bases and the J gene end by 8 bases; junction bases not matched to a gene: 7. Germline V gene sequence: CDR1 MDHEN, CDR2 SYDVKM. The CDR3 covers 13 residues.

The V and J genes are TRBV7-9 and TRBJ1-1; D is unclear. Germline assignment: CDR1 SEHNR and CDR2 FQNEAQ (reference sequence). Trimming shortened V by 5 bases and J by 2 bases, and 15 bases separated the two germline ends. The CDR3 sequence is 15 residues long. Here the CDR3 reads CASSVILTVNTEAFF. DNA for the CDR3: TGTGCCAGCAGCGTAATCCTTACAGTTAACACTGAAGCTTTCTTT.